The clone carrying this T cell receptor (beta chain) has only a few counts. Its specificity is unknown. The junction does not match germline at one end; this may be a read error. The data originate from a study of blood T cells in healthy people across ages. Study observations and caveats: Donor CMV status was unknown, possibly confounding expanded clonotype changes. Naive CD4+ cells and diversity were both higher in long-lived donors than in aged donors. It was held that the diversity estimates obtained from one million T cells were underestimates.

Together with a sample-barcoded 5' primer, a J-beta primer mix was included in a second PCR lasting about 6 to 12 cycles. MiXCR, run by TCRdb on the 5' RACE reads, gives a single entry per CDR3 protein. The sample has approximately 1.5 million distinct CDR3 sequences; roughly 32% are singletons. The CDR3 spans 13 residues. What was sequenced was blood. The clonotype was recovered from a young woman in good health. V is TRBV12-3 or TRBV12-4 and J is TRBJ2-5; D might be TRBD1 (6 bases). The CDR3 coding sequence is TGTGCCAGCACCACAGGGTACCAAAAGACCCAGTACTTC. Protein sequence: CASTTGYQKTQYF.